This T cell receptor beta chain is drawn from a study of identical twins. Points from the study as a whole: Model-predicted out-of-frame TCR alpha sharing fell below observed values in monozygotic twins.

TCRdb redid the calling of the 5' RACE reads with MiXCR, one entry per CDR3 protein. In the table there are fewer than 450,000 distinct CDR3 sequences, approximately 10% of which are singletons. This clonotype was observed at least ten times. Its antigen is not known. Germline V gives CDR1 MNHEY, CDR2 SVGAGI. Trimming left V 7 bases short and J 2 bases short, with 14 bases between. The CDR3 extends over 15 amino acids. The specimen sequenced was naive T cells sorted from blood. The sequence derives from a woman in her fifties or sixties in good health. V gene TRBV6-5 combines with J gene TRBJ2-2, with D hard to call. The CDR3 DNA reads as TGTGCCAGCAAAGGGTTAGCAAGAAACACCGGGGAGCTGTTTTTT. It codes for CASKGLARNTGELFF.